This TCR beta chain was observed in a study of blood T cell repertoires in COVID-19. About the research overall: Some COVID-19 samples were acute and others convalescent; all came from the United States, Italy and Spain.

Membership in each cohort depended on participant-reported clinical history. In the original workflow: Amplifying reference gene primers gave estimates of nucleated cell counts. Measured with immunoSEQ multiplex PCR; TCRdb has only the in-frame clones, and not every one. D and trimming come from the DNA, and the V and J calls and clone size come from that table. The table has 220,000 or so clones, around nine tenths seen once. The ends lost 5 bases at V and 2 bases at J; junction bases unmatched: 5. CDR1 PRHDT and CDR2 FYEKMQ come from the germline V gene (reference sequence). The CDR3 has 15 residues.

The clonotype originates from a woman aged 50 to 60 with acute COVID-19. Specimen: PBMCs or T cells enriched from blood (not recorded which). This chain connects TRBV13 to TRBJ2-7; 11 nucleotides agree with TRBD1. The CDR3 loop reads CASSKWTGGTYEQYF. The CDR3 DNA reads as TGTGCCAGCAGCAAATGGACAGGGGGCACCTACGAGCAGTACTTC.